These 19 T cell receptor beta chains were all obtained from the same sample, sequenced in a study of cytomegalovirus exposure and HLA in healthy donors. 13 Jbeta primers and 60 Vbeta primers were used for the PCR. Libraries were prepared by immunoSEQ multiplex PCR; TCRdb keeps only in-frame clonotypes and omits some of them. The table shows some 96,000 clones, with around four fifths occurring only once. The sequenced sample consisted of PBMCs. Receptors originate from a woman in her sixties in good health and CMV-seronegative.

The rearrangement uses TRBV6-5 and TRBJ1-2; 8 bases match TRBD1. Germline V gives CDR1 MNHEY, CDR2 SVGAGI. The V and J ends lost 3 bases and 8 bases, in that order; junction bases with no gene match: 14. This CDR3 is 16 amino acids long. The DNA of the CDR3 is TGTGCCAGCAGTTATGGGCAGGGGGCCTCCCTCCGGGGCTACACCTTC. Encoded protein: CASSYGQGASLRGYTF.

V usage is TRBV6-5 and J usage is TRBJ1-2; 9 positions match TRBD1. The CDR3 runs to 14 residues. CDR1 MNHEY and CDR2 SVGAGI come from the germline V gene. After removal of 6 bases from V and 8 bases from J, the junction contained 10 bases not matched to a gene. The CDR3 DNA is TGTGCCAGCAGGGCACCGGGACAGGGTTTCGGCTACACCTTC. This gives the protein CASRAPGQGFGYTF.

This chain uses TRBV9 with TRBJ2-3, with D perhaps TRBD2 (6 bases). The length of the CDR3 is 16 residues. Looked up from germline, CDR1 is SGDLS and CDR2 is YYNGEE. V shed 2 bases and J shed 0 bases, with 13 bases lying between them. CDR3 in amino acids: CASSVGTAPSTDTQYF. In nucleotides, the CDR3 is TGTGCCAGCAGCGTCGGGACTGCCCCTAGCACAGATACGCAGTATTTT.

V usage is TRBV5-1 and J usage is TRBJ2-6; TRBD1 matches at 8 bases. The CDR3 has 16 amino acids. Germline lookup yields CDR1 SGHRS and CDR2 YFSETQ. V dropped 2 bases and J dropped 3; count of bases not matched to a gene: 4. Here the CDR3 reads CASSFQGAGGANVLTF. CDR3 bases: TGCGCCAGCAGCTTTCAGGGGGCGGGTGGGGCCAACGTCCTGACTTTC.

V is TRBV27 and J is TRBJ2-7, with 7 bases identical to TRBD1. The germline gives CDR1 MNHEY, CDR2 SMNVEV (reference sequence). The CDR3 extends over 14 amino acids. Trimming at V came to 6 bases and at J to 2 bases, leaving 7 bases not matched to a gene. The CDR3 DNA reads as TGTGCCAGCAGCCGCCCGGGACAGACCTACGAGCAGTACTTC. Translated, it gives CASSRPGQTYEQYF.

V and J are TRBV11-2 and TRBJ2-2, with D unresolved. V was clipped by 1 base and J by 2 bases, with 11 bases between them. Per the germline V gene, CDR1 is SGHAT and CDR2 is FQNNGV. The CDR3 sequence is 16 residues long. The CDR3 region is CASSLVSGRNTGELFF. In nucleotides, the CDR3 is TGTGCCAGCAGCTTAGTTTCAGGCAGAAACACCGGGGAGCTGTTTTTT.

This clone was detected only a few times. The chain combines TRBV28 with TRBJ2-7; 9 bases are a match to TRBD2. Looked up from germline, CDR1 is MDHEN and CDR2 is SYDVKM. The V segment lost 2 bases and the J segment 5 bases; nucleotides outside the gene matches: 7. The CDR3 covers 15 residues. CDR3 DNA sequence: TGTGCCAGCAGTTTACGGCTAGCGGGGAGGCACGAGCAGTACTTC. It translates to CASSLRLAGRHEQYF. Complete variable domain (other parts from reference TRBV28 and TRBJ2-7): DVKVTQSSRYLVKRTGEKVFLECVQDMDHENMFWYRQDPGLGLRLIYFSYDVKMKEKGDIPEGYSVSREKKERFSLILESASTNQTSMYLCASSLRLAGRHEQYFGPGTRLTVT.

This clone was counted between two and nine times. This CDR3 is CASSGLVGQRETQYF. CDR3 DNA: TGTGCCAGCAGCGGTCTCGTTGGACAGAGAGAGACCCAGTACTTC. The chain joins TRBV7-7 to TRBJ2-5, with a possible D match to TRBD1 (6 bases). From germline, CDR1 is SSHAT and CDR2 FNYEAQ (reference sequence). CDR3 length: 15 amino acids. Trimming shortened V by 5 bases and J by 4 bases, and 17 bases separated the two germline ends.

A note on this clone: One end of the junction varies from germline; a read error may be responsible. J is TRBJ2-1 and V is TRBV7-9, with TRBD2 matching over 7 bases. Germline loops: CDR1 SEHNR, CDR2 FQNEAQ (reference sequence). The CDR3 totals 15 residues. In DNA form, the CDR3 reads TGTTCCAGCAGCTTGGACGGCGGGAGCGGGGATGAGCAGTTCTTC. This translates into CSSSLDGGSGDEQFF.

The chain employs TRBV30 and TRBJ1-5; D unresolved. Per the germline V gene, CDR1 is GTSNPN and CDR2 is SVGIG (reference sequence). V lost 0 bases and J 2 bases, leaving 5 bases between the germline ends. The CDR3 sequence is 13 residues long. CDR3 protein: CAWSVLGNQPQHF. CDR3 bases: TGTGCCTGGAGTGTACTAGGCAATCAGCCCCAGCATTTT.

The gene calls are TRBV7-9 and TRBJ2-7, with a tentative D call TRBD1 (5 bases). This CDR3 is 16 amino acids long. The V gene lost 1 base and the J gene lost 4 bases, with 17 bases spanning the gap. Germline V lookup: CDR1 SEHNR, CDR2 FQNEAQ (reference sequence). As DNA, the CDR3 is TGTGCCAGCAGCTTAGAGGCCCCCGCTCCAGGGTACGAGCAGTACTTC. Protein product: CASSLEAPAPGYEQYF.

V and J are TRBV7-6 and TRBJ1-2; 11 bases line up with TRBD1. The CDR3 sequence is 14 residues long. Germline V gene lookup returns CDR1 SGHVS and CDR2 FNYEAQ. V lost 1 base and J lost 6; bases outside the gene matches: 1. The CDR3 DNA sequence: TGTGCCAGCAGCTTAGGGGGACAGGGGGATGGCTACACCTTC. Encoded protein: CASSLGGQGDGYTF.

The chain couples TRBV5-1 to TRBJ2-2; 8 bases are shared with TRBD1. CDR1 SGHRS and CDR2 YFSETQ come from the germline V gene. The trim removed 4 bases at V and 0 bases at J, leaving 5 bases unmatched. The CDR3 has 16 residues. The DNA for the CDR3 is TGCGCCAGCAGCACTCCGGGACAGGCGAACACCGGGGAGCTGTTTTTT. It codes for CASSTPGQANTGELFF.

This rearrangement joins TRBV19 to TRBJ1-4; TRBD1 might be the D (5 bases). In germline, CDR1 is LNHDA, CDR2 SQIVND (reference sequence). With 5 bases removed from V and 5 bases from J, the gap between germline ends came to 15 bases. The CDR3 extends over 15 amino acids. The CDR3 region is CASSVLQGSNEKLFF. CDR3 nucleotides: TGTGCCAGTAGTGTCCTTCAGGGCTCAAATGAAAAACTGTTTTTT.

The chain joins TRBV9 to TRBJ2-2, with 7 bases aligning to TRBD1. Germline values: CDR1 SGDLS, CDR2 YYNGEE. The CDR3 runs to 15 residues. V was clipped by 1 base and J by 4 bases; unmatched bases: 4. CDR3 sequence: CASSVRGQATGELFF. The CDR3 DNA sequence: TGTGCCAGCAGCGTACGTGGACAGGCCACCGGGGAGCTGTTTTTT.

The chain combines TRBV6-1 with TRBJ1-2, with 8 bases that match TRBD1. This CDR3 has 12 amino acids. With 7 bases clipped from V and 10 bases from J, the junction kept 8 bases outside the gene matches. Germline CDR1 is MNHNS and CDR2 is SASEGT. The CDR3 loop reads CASIGTGYLYTF. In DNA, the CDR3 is TGTGCCAGCATCGGGACAGGCTACCTCTACACCTTC.

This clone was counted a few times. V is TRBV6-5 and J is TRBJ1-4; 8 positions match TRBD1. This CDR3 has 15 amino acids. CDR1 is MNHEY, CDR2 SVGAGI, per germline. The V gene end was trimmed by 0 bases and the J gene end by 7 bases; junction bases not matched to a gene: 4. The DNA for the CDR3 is TGTGCCAGCAGTTACTCAGGACAGGGAGTTGAAAAACTGTTTTTT. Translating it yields CASSYSGQGVEKLFF.

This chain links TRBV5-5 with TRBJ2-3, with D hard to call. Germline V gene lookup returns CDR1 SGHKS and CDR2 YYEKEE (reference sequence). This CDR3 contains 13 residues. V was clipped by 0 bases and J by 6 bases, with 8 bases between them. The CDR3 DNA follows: TGTGCCAGCAGCTTGGTGGCGGAGGATACGCAGTATTTT. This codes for CASSLVAEDTQYF.

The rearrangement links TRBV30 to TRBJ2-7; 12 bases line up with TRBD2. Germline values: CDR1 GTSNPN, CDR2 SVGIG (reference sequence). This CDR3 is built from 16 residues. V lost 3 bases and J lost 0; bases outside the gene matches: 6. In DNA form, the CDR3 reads TGTGCCTGGAGCAACGGACTAGCGGGAACCTCCTACGAGCAGTACTTC. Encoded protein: CAWSNGLAGTSYEQYF.